The 11 T cell receptor beta chains below were found in one sample sequenced in a study of cytomegalovirus exposure and HLA in healthy donors (dated by TCRdb to 2016 to 2017). Libraries were prepared through the immunoSEQ multiplex PCR assay. The table comes from immuneACCESS by way of TCRdb, which keeps in-frame sequences with V and J called. Part of the clones is missing from these tables; in studies checked, under half for an unresolved V gene and the rest for unknown reasons. A total of 110,000 to 150,000 clones appear in this sample, roughly nine tenths of them only once. About 0.75% of the sample goes to the ten largest clones. The sample taken for sequencing was PBMCs. These receptors came from a man between 18 and 35 years old in good health and CMV-seronegative.

This clone occurred once. The chain has TRBV2 and TRBJ2-3; TRBD2 matches 12 bases. The V gene's germline CDR1 is SNHLY and CDR2 FYNNEI. The J segment lost 2 bases and the V segment lost 8 bases, leaving 14 bases of the junction unmatched. The CDR3 loop spans 18 amino acids. This CDR3 reads CASDASTSGSHVTDTQYF. The CDR3 DNA reads as TGTGCCAGCGACGCCTCGACTAGCGGGAGCCACGTCACAGATACGCAGTATTTT.

This chain uses TRBV23-1 with TRBJ2-7; unclear D gene. Being an ORF, TRBV23-1 has a function that is uncertain. Trimming cost V 0 bases and J 6 bases, with 6 bases left between them. This CDR3 has 12 amino acids. The CDR3 nucleotides read TGCGCCAGCAGTCAATCGAGGAGCGAGCAGTACGTC. It is translated as CASSQSRSEQYV.

The chain carries TRBV18 and TRBJ1-3; 8 nucleotides match TRBD1. CDR3 size: 15 residues. V was clipped by 1 base and J by 8 bases; unmatched bases: 7. The germline V gene encodes CDR1 KGHSH and CDR2 LQKENI. The CDR3 region is CASSPRNRGAYTIYF. The CDR3 bases are TGTGCCAGCTCACCACGGAACAGGGGGGCCTACACCATATATTTT.

CDR3 amino acids: CASSLGTGGETQYF. CDR3 in DNA: TGTGCCAGCAGCCTCGGGACAGGGGGTGAGACCCAGTACTTC. This rearrangement joins TRBV27 to TRBJ2-5, with 11 bases identical to TRBD1. This CDR3 has 14 amino acids. V shed 6 bases, J shed 5 bases, and the junction held 5 bases outside the gene matches. Germline values: CDR1 MNHEY, CDR2 SMNVEV (reference sequence).

CDR3 sequence reads: CASSLSRLAESTDTQYF. The DNA of the CDR3 is TGCGCCAGCAGCTTAAGCCGGCTAGCGGAGAGCACAGATACGCAGTATTTT. This chain uses TRBV5-1 with TRBJ2-3, with 7 bases that match TRBD2. V dropped 2 bases and J dropped 0; count of bases not matched to a gene: 9. Per the germline V gene, CDR1 is SGHRS and CDR2 is YFSETQ. The CDR3 has 17 amino acids.

This chain joins TRBV18 and TRBJ2-1; a weak D match, TRBD1 (5 bases). Germline CDR1 reads KGHSH; CDR2 reads LQKENI. Trimming left V 2 bases short and J 4 bases short, with 12 bases between. The CDR3 covers 15 residues. The CDR3 loop is CASSPGAGLYNEQFF. CDR3 nucleotide sequence: TGTGCCAGCTCACCAGGGGCAGGGCTTTACAATGAGCAGTTCTTC.

This chain links TRBV15 with TRBJ1-5, with TRBD1 matching over 9 bases. Losses at the gene ends were 3 bases for V and 4 bases for J; bases not matched to a gene: 4. CDR1 is LNHNV, CDR2 YYDKDF, per germline (reference sequence). CDR3 length equals 15 residues. The CDR3 loop is CATSSGGQGNQPQHF. In DNA form, the CDR3 reads TGTGCCACCAGCAGTGGGGGACAGGGAAATCAGCCCCAGCATTTT.

This clone was counted a single time. The chain couples TRBV6-6 to TRBJ2-7; weak D call: TRBD2 (6 bases). This CDR3 comprises 16 residues. V was shortened by 5 bases and J by 3 bases, with 20 bases between the two germline ends. Germline lookup yields CDR1 MNHNY and CDR2 SVGAGI (reference sequence). For the CDR3, the DNA is TGTGCCAGCAGTCCAACCGGGACCCCCGGGAGCTACGAGCAGTACGTC. It specifies CASSPTGTPGSYEQYV.

The rearrangement uses TRBV7-2 and TRBJ2-7; TRBD1 matches at 10 bases. The CDR3 runs to 15 residues. Germline-derived CDR1 and CDR2 are SGHTA and FQGNSA. V dropped 1 base and J dropped 5; count of bases not matched to a gene: 5. The CDR3 spells CASSLVRTGGHEQYF. The CDR3 nucleotides read TGTGCCAGCAGCTTAGTGCGGACAGGGGGGCACGAGCAGTACTTC.

The chain joins TRBV9 to TRBJ1-4; 8 bases fit TRBD1. The length of the CDR3 is 15 residues. V lost 0 bases to trimming and J lost 4 bases; unmatched junction nucleotides: 2. Germline CDR1 SGDLS, CDR2 YYNGEE. The DNA for the CDR3 is TGTGCCAGCAGCGTAGGGGGACAGGTTAATGAAAAACTGTTTTTT. As protein: CASSVGGQVNEKLFF.

J is TRBJ2-5 and V is TRBV7-9, with D tentatively TRBD2 (8 bases). Trimming took 5 bases from V and 5 from J, leaving 18 bases between them. This CDR3 region has 15 residues. Looked up from germline, CDR1 is SEHNR and CDR2 is FQNEAQ (reference sequence). The CDR3 DNA reads as TGTGCCAGCAGCGGCCGGGAGGGGGCACGGGAGACCCAGTACTTC. It yields the protein CASSGREGARETQYF.